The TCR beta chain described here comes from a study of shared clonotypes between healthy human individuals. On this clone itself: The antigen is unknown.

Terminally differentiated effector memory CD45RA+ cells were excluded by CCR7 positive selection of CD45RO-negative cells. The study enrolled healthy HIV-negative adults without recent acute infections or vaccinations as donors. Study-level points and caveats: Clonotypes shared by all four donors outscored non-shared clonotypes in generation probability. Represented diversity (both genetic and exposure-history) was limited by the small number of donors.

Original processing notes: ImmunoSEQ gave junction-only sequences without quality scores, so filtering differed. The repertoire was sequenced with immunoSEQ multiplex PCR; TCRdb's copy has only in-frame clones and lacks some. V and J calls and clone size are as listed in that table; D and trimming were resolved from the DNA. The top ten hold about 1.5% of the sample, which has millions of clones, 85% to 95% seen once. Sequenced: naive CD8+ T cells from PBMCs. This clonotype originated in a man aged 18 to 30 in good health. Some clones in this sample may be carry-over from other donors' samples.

The CDR3 loop reads CASSQGYTGELFF. For the CDR3, the DNA is TGCGCCAGCAGCCAGGGATACACCGGGGAGCTGTTTTTT. This sequence joins TRBV4-3 and TRBJ2-2, with D uncertain. The CDR3 consists of 13 residues. CDR1 is LGHNA and CDR2 is YSLEER in the germline V gene. With 3 bases removed from V and 3 bases from J, the gap between germline ends came to 5 bases.